This TCR beta chain came from a study of OX40 agonist ivuxolimab in advanced cancers. Study-level findings and limits: Some nonresponders also had low normalized T-cell clonal expansion.

As concerns this clone: Its antigen is undetermined.

CDR1 SGDLS and CDR2 YYNGEE come from the germline V gene. CDR3 length: 12 residues. Trimming stripped 4 bases from V and 2 bases from J, with 7 bases between. The assay was immunoSEQ multiplex PCR, and TCRdb's table has in-frame clones only and misses some. The sample lists 60,000 or so clones, less than 90% occurring once. This sequence was found in an adult with an advanced solid tumor such as melanoma, head and neck, liver or kidney cancer. This chain joins TRBV9 and TRBJ2-7, with a possible D match to TRBD1 (6 bases). Sample: CD4+ or CD8+ T cells sorted from blood, taken in a trial of the OX40 agonist ivuxolimab. The DNA for the CDR3 is TGTGCCAGCAGCCGGGACACCTACGAGCAGTACTTC. As protein: CASSRDTYEQYF.